The 6 T cell receptor beta chains below come from one sample, sequenced in a study of type 1 regulatory T cells. Via MiXCR, TCRdb re-called the reads, giving one row per CDR3 protein. The sample has 60,000 to 70,000 distinct CDR3 sequences; around 60% are singletons. Antigens of these TCRs are unknown. Sample: cultured T cells, either the whole culture or a sorted T cell fraction (not recorded which). Subset given: Tr1-enriched cell product generated in vitro against host alloantigens. Receptors originate from a human donor in good health.

The V gene is TRBV6-1, the J gene TRBJ1-2; D is unclear. Germline values: CDR1 MNHNS, CDR2 SASEGT. This CDR3 has 13 residues. Between the trimmed V and J ends, which lost 2 bases and 3 bases, there was a span of 7 bases. DNA of the CDR3: TGTGCCAGCAGTGAACAGCTAGACTATGGCTACACCTTC. Its translation: CASSEQLDYGYTF.

The gene calls are TRBV12-3 or TRBV12-4 and TRBJ2-2; TRBD2 is a possible D gene (5 bases). Trimming removed 1 base from V and 0 bases from J, with 9 bases in between. This CDR3 contains 16 residues. CDR3 protein: CASSLGTRTNTGELFF. Written as DNA, the CDR3 is TGTGCCAGCAGTTTAGGAACTAGAACGAACACCGGGGAGCTGTTTTTT.

This clonotype was seen a few times. The gene calls are TRBV7-9 and TRBJ2-3; 9 bases are a match to TRBD1. Trimming removed 6 bases from V and 9 bases from J; junction bases left unmatched: 7. Germline-derived CDR1 and CDR2 are SEHNR and FQNEAQ (reference sequence). The CDR3 contains 13 residues. For the CDR3, the DNA is TGTGCCAGCAGTACGCCGGGACAGGGAACGCAGTATTTT. Translation: CASSTPGQGTQYF.

The rearrangement joins TRBV5-1 to TRBJ1-6; the match to TRBD1 covers 10 bases. CDR1 and CDR2 from the germline V gene are SGHRS and YFSETQ. Trimming at V came to 5 bases and at J to 5 bases, leaving 10 bases not matched to a gene. This CDR3 has 17 residues. The CDR3 nucleotides read TGCGCCAGCAGGGACCGGGACAGGGGAACGGATAATTCACCCCTCCACTTT. Translating gives CASRDRDRGTDNSPLHF.

There are a few counts of this clonotype. The V gene is TRBV6-2 or TRBV6-3, the J gene TRBJ2-3; maybe TRBD2 (6 bases). V gave up 7 bases and J gave up 2 bases, with 16 bases separating them. This CDR3 region has 15 residues. The germline gives CDR1 MNHEY, CDR2 SVGEGT. In DNA, the CDR3 is TGTGCCAGCACCGGTATTAGCGGATTCACAGATACGCAGTATTTT. Translation: CASTGISGFTDTQYF.

This chain uses TRBV20-1 with TRBJ2-1; D gene ambiguous. Trimming cost V 5 bases and J 1 base, with 12 bases left between them. The CDR3 is made up of 14 amino acids. Germline CDR1 and CDR2: DFQATT and SNEGSKA (reference sequence). The CDR3, as DNA: TGCAGTGCTGAAAACTCGGAATCCTACAATGAGCAGTTCTTC. As protein: CSAENSESYNEQFF.